The 12 T cell receptor beta chains reported below all come from one sample, sequenced in a study of metastatic and nonmetastatic thyroid tumors. TCRdb used MiXCR to call clones anew from the PCR reads. The table records about 5,100 clones, 25% to 30% of them present only once. Ahead of thyroid surgery, no patient had received treatment of any kind. Sequencing used adjacent normal tissue. The receptors were sampled from a female donor with papillary thyroid cancer or a benign thyroid nodule (not recorded which). Some clones in this sample may be carry-over from other donors' samples.

This sequence joins TRBV20-1 and TRBJ2-7; D is unclear. The CDR3 sequence is 12 residues long. Germline-derived CDR1 and CDR2 are DFQATT and SNEGSKA (reference sequence). V dropped 5 bases and J dropped 2 bases, with 10 bases sitting between them. The CDR3 DNA follows: TGCAGTGCTCCACTCCCTCCCTACGAGCAGTACTTC. This sequence encodes CSAPLPPYEQYF.

This clone is medium-sized within its sample. The chain carries TRBV28 and TRBJ2-2, with TRBD2 matching 9 bases. Germline CDR1 reads MDHEN; CDR2 reads SYDVKM. CDR3 size: 17 residues. J gave up 3 bases and V 2 bases, and 7 bases lay outside the gene matches. The CDR3 region has the DNA TGTGCCAGCAGTTTAACAGCGGGAGGAATATACACCGGGGAGCTGTTTTTT. Translation gives CASSLTAGGIYTGELFF.

The chain uses TRBV5-1 and TRBJ2-3; TRBD1 matches at 7 bases. Germline V gene data show CDR1 as SGHRS and CDR2 as YFSETQ. This CDR3 is built from 16 residues. V trimming: 2 bases; J trimming: 2 bases; junction bases outside the gene matches: 8. The CDR3 region is CASSFSRGLYTDTQYF. The CDR3 nucleotides are TGCGCCAGCAGCTTTAGCAGGGGGTTATACACAGATACGCAGTATTTT.

By proportion, this clone is large. The chain recombines TRBV20-1 with TRBJ2-1; D ambiguous. The germline V gene encodes CDR1 DFQATT and CDR2 SNEGSKA (reference sequence). Trimming took 1 base from V and 3 from J, leaving 13 bases between them. The CDR3 contains 15 residues. CDR3 loop: CSARGIVVGYNEQFF. The DNA of the CDR3 is TGCAGTGCTAGAGGAATCGTAGTGGGCTACAATGAGCAGTTCTTC.

The V call is TRBV6-5, the J call TRBJ2-1, with TRBD2 matching over 7 bases. This CDR3 spans 12 amino acids. The germline V gene has CDR1 MNHEY and CDR2 SVGAGI. Trimming cost V 2 bases and J 8 bases; bases outside gene matches: 0. The CDR3 region is CASSYSGDEQFF. For the CDR3, the DNA is TGTGCCAGCAGTTACAGCGGGGATGAGCAGTTCTTC.

The chain couples TRBV11-3 to TRBJ1-1; D remains ambiguous. This CDR3 comprises 13 residues. V lost 3 bases to trimming and J lost 4 bases, with 9 bases between them. CDR1 is SGHNT and CDR2 is YENEEA in the germline V gene. CDR3 sequence (DNA): TGTGCCAGCAGCTTGTCGACGGTCACTGAAGCTTTCTTT. Translated, it gives CASSLSTVTEAFF. Full variable domain (missing parts from reference TRBV11-3 and TRBJ1-1): EAGVVQSPRYKIIEKKQPVAFWCNPISGHNTLYWYLQNLGQGPELLIRYENEEAVDDSQLPKDRFSAERLKGVDSTLKIQPAELGDSAVYLCASSLSTVTEAFFGQGTRLTVV.

Relative to its sample, this clone is medium-sized. The rearrangement links TRBV19 to TRBJ1-2; the D gene is possibly TRBD1 (5 bases). The V gene lost 3 bases and the J gene lost 6 bases, with 14 bases spanning the gap. The length of the CDR3 is 14 residues. In germline, CDR1 is LNHDA, CDR2 SQIVND (reference sequence). The CDR3 DNA reads as TGTGCCAGTAGTATGGCAGGGTTTTCGAATGGCTACACCTTC. Encoded protein: CASSMAGFSNGYTF.

The V call is TRBV6-1, the J call TRBJ1-5; 11 nucleotides agree with TRBD1. With V trimmed by 4 bases and J by 12 bases, 8 bases remained unmatched. The CDR3 spans 14 residues. Germline lookup yields CDR1 MNHNS and CDR2 SASEGT. CDR3 residues: CASSGTGGDHLQHF. The DNA for the CDR3 is TGTGCCAGCAGTGGGACAGGGGGCGATCATCTCCAGCATTTT.

By frequency in the sample, this clone is medium-sized. The V gene is TRBV14, the J gene TRBJ2-2, with 7 bases aligning to TRBD2. Trimming cost V 4 bases and J 0 bases; bases outside gene matches: 2. Germline CDR1 reads SGHDN; CDR2 reads FVKESK. The CDR3 totals 15 residues. CDR3 DNA sequence: TGTGCCAGCAGCCCCACTAGCGCGAACACCGGGGAGCTGTTTTTT. Protein product: CASSPTSANTGELFF.

The CDR3 DNA sequence: TGTGCCAGCAGTTTTGGCAGGAACTACGAGCAGTACTTC. It yields the protein CASSFGRNYEQYF. V is TRBV12-3 or TRBV12-4 and J is TRBJ2-7; D is undetermined. V lost 3 bases, J lost 3 bases, and 9 bases lay in between. The CDR3 runs 13 residues.

This clone was seen a handful of times. The chain joins TRBV6-2 or TRBV6-3 to TRBJ1-5; D is uncertain. V was shortened by 3 bases and J by 6 bases, with 9 bases between the two germline ends. In germline, CDR1 is MNHEY, CDR2 SVGEGT. The CDR3 is 13 residues long. CDR3 residues: CASSYTDPQPQHF. The CDR3 nucleotides read TGTGCCAGCAGTTATACGGATCCTCAGCCCCAGCATTTT.

This clone has a count of ten or more. The CDR3 nucleotides are TGTGCCAGCAGTAAGCTCTGGGACAGCTCCACCCTCGCCCATGAGCAGTTCTTC. It codes for CASSKLWDSSTLAHEQFF. The rearrangement uses TRBV28 and TRBJ2-1; 7 bases agree with TRBD1. Germline V gene sequence: CDR1 MDHEN, CDR2 SYDVKM. V lost 5 bases to trimming and J lost 8 bases; unmatched junction nucleotides: 21. The CDR3 covers 18 residues. The entire variable domain, with the rest obtained from reference TRBV28 and TRBJ2-1, is as follows: DVKVTQSSRYLVKRTGEKVFLECVQDMDHENMFWYRQDPGLGLRLIYFSYDVKMKEKGDIPEGYSVSREKKERFSLILESASTNQTSMYLCASSKLWDSSTLAHEQFFGPGTRLTVL.